The TCR beta chain under discussion was sequenced for a study of shared clonotypes between healthy human individuals. Study-wide background: With ages of 18 to 49, the donors were a couple of women and three men.

As regards this clone: The antigen remains undetermined.

The naive CD8 fraction comprised CD45RO-negative cells positively selected for CCR7 and excluded terminally differentiated effector memory CD45RA+ cells. Findings and caveats of the study: Among donors, clonotype sharing was expected to be affected by sequencing depth.

Several immunoSEQ 96-well plates shared each subset's DNA, each plate a replicate. Some clones are missing from TCRdb's copy, which holds only in-frame ones; the method was immunoSEQ multiplex PCR. This table has hundreds of thousands of clones, around 96% appearing once. The CDR3 spans 12 residues. Trimming stripped 2 bases from V and 8 bases from J, with 9 bases between. Germline CDR1 is MDHEN and CDR2 is SYDVKM. This clonotype was sampled from a woman between 25 and 40 years old in good health. V gene TRBV28 combines with J gene TRBJ1-2; D remains ambiguous. The sample comprised naive CD8+ T cells sorted from blood. CDR3 sequence reads: CASSLGPGGYTF. CDR3 sequence (DNA): TGTGCCAGCAGTTTAGGGCCCGGAGGCTACACCTTC.